This TCR beta chain came from a study of response to subunit inactivated influenza vaccine (dated by TCRdb to between 2018 and 2020). Broadly, across the study: Deep quantitative profiling of the T cell receptor repertoire was used in the study to follow responses to a trivalent subunit inactivated influenza vaccine.

Of note for this clonotype: This clone's antigen is unknown. No much larger clone is present one base from it, and per-base qualities are unavailable.

Beyond this particular receptor, the publication reports: According to the authors, only a limited number of new T cells may be recruited by each seasonal influenza vaccination.

For CDR1 and CDR2, the germline V gene lists SGHRS and YFSETQ. The CDR3 sequence holds 15 residues, the cysteine and phenylalanine included. The read is trimmed to its CDR3 DNA, 45 bases read in frame from base 1. Trimming removed 4 bases from V and 7 bases from J, leaving 21 bases between the germline ends. Library method: RT-PCR. The listed sequencing device is Illumina HiSeq 2500. TCRdb handled the public reads itself, with Q25 trimming in fastp and clone calling in MiXCR, and kept productive beta chains. Every distinct CDR3 protein forms one entry, paired with its most common genes and DNA. This sample comprises about 180,000 distinct CDR3 sequences, nearly 9.5% of them detected only once. The top ten hold approximately 11% of the sample.

Sequenced material: non-naive T cells sorted from PBMCs, taken on the day of vaccination. The cell subset or site label for this specimen denotes: memory T cell fraction. The TCR sequence derives from a man aged 45 to 65 who received an inactivated influenza vaccine. Donor details come from another sample of the same person, matched by shared clones. The V and J segments used are TRBV5-1 and TRBJ2-7; D gene: possibly TRBD2, on 7 matching bases. The CDR3: CASSPRGGERREQYF. The nucleotides read TGCGCCAGCAGCCCGAGGGGGGGAGAAAGGAGGGAGCAGTACTTC.